The rows below give T cell receptor beta chains drawn from one sample of a study of CD8 T cells in ankylosing spondylitis. MiXCR, run by TCRdb on the 5' RACE reads, gives a single entry per CDR3 protein. In the table there are 150,000 to 200,000 distinct CDR3 sequences, around 20% of which are singletons. The sample taken for sequencing was blood, either unsorted or a sorted T cell fraction (not recorded which). The receptors shown here come from a male donor with ankylosing spondylitis or in good health (not recorded which). Each CDR3 is given with its conserved first and last residue. D genes are given only for firm matches. Expanded clones get a size class; other rows say once, few or many, or leave the size out.

clone size: .
D gene: TRBD2
V gene: TRBV18
J gene: TRBJ2-2
CDR3 protein: CASSWTSGRVAGELFF
CDR3 DNA: TGTGCCAGCTCATGGACTAGCGGGAGAGTGGCCGGGGAGCTGTTTTTT

clone size: few
D gene: .
V gene: TRBV19
J gene: TRBJ2-7
CDR3 protein: CASSQSGTVSYEQYF
CDR3 DNA: TGTGCCAGTAGTCAGTCCGGGACGGTGTCCTACGAGCAGTACTTC

clone size: .
D gene: TRBD1
V gene: TRBV5-1
J gene: TRBJ1-1
CDR3 protein: CASSSQGAGTEAFF
CDR3 DNA: TGCGCCAGCAGCTCCCAGGGGGCGGGCACTGAAGCTTTCTTT

clone size: many
D gene: .
V gene: TRBV12-3/TRBV12-4
J gene: TRBJ2-5
CDR3 protein: CASSLGAIQETQYF
CDR3 DNA: TGTGCCAGCAGTTTAGGCGCCATACAAGAGACCCAGTACTTC

clone size: few
D gene: .
V gene: TRBV5-4
J gene: TRBJ2-3
CDR3 protein: CASSPTATDTQYF
CDR3 DNA: TGTGCCAGCAGCCCGACTGCCACAGATACGCAGTATTTT

clone size: many
D gene: TRBD1
V gene: TRBV3-1
J gene: TRBJ1-4
CDR3 protein: CASSPTTGTGTEKLFF
CDR3 DNA: TGTGCCAGCAGCCCGACCACCGGGACAGGGACTGAAAAACTGTTTTTT

clone size: .
D gene: .
V gene: TRBV28
J gene: TRBJ2-5
CDR3 protein: CATNPSTGARETQYF
CDR3 DNA: TGTGCCACCAACCCATCGACAGGCGCAAGAGAGACCCAGTACTTC

clone size: .
D gene: .
V gene: TRBV29-1
J gene: TRBJ2-7
CDR3 protein: CSVASVSYEQYF
CDR3 DNA: TGCAGCGTTGCTTCGGTCTCCTACGAGCAGTACTTC

clone size: few
D gene: .
V gene: TRBV29-1
J gene: TRBJ2-5
CDR3 protein: CSVEGYQETQYF
CDR3 DNA: TGCAGCGTTGAAGGGTACCAAGAGACCCAGTACTTC

clone size: .
D gene: .
V gene: TRBV5-1
J gene: TRBJ2-3
CDR3 protein: CASSLEASWADTQYF
CDR3 DNA: TGCGCCAGCAGCTTGGAGGCTAGCTGGGCAGATACGCAGTATTTT

clone size: .
D gene: TRBD1
V gene: TRBV29-1
J gene: TRBJ2-7
CDR3 protein: CSVVGTEIYEQYF
CDR3 DNA: TGCAGCGTTGTTGGGACAGAAATCTACGAGCAGTACTTC

clone size: few
D gene: TRBD2
V gene: TRBV6-2/TRBV6-3
J gene: TRBJ2-7
CDR3 protein: CASTKTSGSSYEQYF
CDR3 DNA: TGTGCCAGCACCAAGACTAGCGGGAGCTCCTACGAGCAGTACTTC

clone size: many
D gene: TRBD2
V gene: TRBV27
J gene: TRBJ2-1
CDR3 protein: CASSSGTSGINEQFF
CDR3 DNA: TGTGCCAGCAGTTCCGGGACTAGCGGGATCAATGAGCAGTTCTTC

clone size: few
D gene: .
V gene: TRBV5-4
J gene: TRBJ1-1
CDR3 protein: CASSQDTLNTEAFF
CDR3 DNA: TGTGCCAGCAGCCAGGACACCTTGAACACTGAAGCTTTCTTT

clone size: .
D gene: .
V gene: TRBV28
J gene: TRBJ2-1
CDR3 protein: CAIEGGNNEQFF
CDR3 DNA: TGTGCCATCGAGGGGGGGAACAATGAGCAGTTCTTC

clone size: many
D gene: TRBD1
V gene: TRBV5-1
J gene: TRBJ2-1
CDR3 protein: CASSLARTGGSDEQFF
CDR3 DNA: TGCGCCAGCAGCTTGGCCCGGACAGGGGGCTCAGATGAGCAGTTCTTC

clone size: many
D gene: .
V gene: TRBV5-1
J gene: TRBJ2-1
CDR3 protein: CASSLESGIAAEQFF
CDR3 DNA: TGCGCCAGCAGCTTGGAGTCGGGGATAGCAGCTGAGCAGTTCTTC

clone size: many
D gene: .
V gene: TRBV10-3
J gene: TRBJ2-6
CDR3 protein: CAISDTGEPGANVLTF
CDR3 DNA: TGTGCCATCAGTGATACGGGAGAACCGGGGGCCAACGTCCTGACTTTC

clone size: many
D gene: .
V gene: TRBV20-1
J gene: TRBJ2-7
CDR3 protein: CSAAPFRRGYEQYF
CDR3 DNA: TGCAGTGCTGCCCCCTTCCGACGGGGTTACGAGCAGTACTTC

clone size: few
D gene: .
V gene: TRBV5-1
J gene: TRBJ2-5
CDR3 protein: CASSLMAEESQYF
CDR3 DNA: TGCGCCAGCAGCTTGATGGCGGAAGAGTCCCAGTACTTC

clone size: few
D gene: TRBD1
V gene: TRBV29-1
J gene: TRBJ1-4
CDR3 protein: CSGEDRGTEKLFF
CDR3 DNA: TGCAGCGGCGAGGACAGGGGGACTGAAAAACTGTTTTTT

clone size: .
D gene: TRBD1
V gene: TRBV29-1
J gene: TRBJ2-7
CDR3 protein: CSVRQGSEQYF
CDR3 DNA: TGCAGCGTTCGACAGGGGTCGGAGCAGTACTTC

clone size: many
D gene: TRBD1
V gene: TRBV6-1
J gene: TRBJ2-1
CDR3 protein: CASRQGARNEQFF
CDR3 DNA: TGTGCCAGCAGGCAGGGGGCGAGGAATGAGCAGTTCTTC

clone size: many
D gene: TRBD2
V gene: TRBV10-2
J gene: TRBJ2-1
CDR3 protein: CASSESLAGGYSSYNEQFF
CDR3 DNA: TGCGCCAGCAGTGAGTCCTTGGCGGGAGGGTACAGCTCCTACAATGAGCAGTTCTTC

clone size: .
D gene: .
V gene: TRBV28
J gene: TRBJ2-4
CDR3 protein: CASGQGGGRGNIQYF
CDR3 DNA: TGTGCCAGCGGACAGGGAGGGGGTCGTGGAAACATTCAGTACTTC

clone size: .
D gene: .
V gene: TRBV6-6
J gene: TRBJ2-5
CDR3 protein: CASSVQGSTQYF
CDR3 DNA: TGTGCCAGCAGTGTACAGGGTTCGACCCAGTACTTC

clone size: few
D gene: TRBD1
V gene: TRBV27
J gene: TRBJ2-5
CDR3 protein: CASSLSRRGPQETQYF
CDR3 DNA: TGTGCCAGCAGTTTATCCCGCAGGGGGCCCCAAGAGACCCAGTACTTC

clone size: many
D gene: .
V gene: TRBV29-1
J gene: TRBJ1-5
CDR3 protein: CSVEVEPGINQPQHF
CDR3 DNA: TGCAGCGTTGAAGTCGAACCTGGTATCAATCAGCCCCAGCATTTT

clone size: many
D gene: .
V gene: TRBV20-1
J gene: TRBJ1-2
CDR3 protein: CSATSRGNYGYTF
CDR3 DNA: TGCAGTGCTACATCTCGGGGGAACTATGGCTACACCTTC

clone size: many
D gene: TRBD1
V gene: TRBV14
J gene: TRBJ1-1
CDR3 protein: CASSLDRGGTEAFF
CDR3 DNA: TGCGCCAGCAGCTTGGACAGGGGTGGCACTGAAGCTTTCTTT

clone size: many
D gene: .
V gene: TRBV6-6
J gene: TRBJ2-7
CDR3 protein: CASKGVEQYF
CDR3 DNA: TGTGCCAGCAAAGGGGTCGAGCAGTACTTC

clone size: many
D gene: TRBD1
V gene: TRBV28
J gene: TRBJ2-7
CDR3 protein: CASSRRDRIYEQYF
CDR3 DNA: TGTGCCAGCAGCCGCCGGGACAGAATTTACGAGCAGTACTTC

clone size: .
D gene: .
V gene: TRBV20-1
J gene: TRBJ2-3
CDR3 protein: CSAPQARTDTQYF
CDR3 DNA: TGCAGTGCTCCTCAAGCCAGGACAGATACGCAGTATTTT

clone size: .
D gene: TRBD2
V gene: TRBV12-3/TRBV12-4
J gene: TRBJ2-1
CDR3 protein: CASRLSGRIGEQFF
CDR3 DNA: TGTGCCAGCAGGCTCAGCGGGAGGATTGGTGAGCAGTTCTTC

clone size: many
D gene: .
V gene: TRBV3-1
J gene: TRBJ2-7
CDR3 protein: CASSPDSYEQYF
CDR3 DNA: TGTGCCAGCAGCCCGGACTCCTACGAGCAGTACTTC

clone size: many
D gene: TRBD2
V gene: TRBV12-3/TRBV12-4
J gene: TRBJ2-7
CDR3 protein: CASSATGTSSYYEQYF
CDR3 DNA: TGTGCCAGCAGTGCCACCGGGACTAGCTCCTACTACGAGCAGTACTTC

clone size: many
D gene: .
V gene: TRBV5-1
J gene: TRBJ1-1
CDR3 protein: CASSASLGAAEAFF
CDR3 DNA: TGCGCCAGCAGCGCCTCTTTAGGGGCCGCTGAAGCTTTCTTT

clone size: few
D gene: .
V gene: TRBV9
J gene: TRBJ1-5
CDR3 protein: CASSTAGSGPQHF
CDR3 DNA: TGTGCCAGCAGCACCGCCGGGAGCGGCCCCCAGCATTTT

clone size: many
D gene: .
V gene: TRBV5-4
J gene: TRBJ2-5
CDR3 protein: CASSLSSVGLETQYF
CDR3 DNA: TGTGCCAGCAGCCTGTCCTCAGTCGGGTTAGAGACCCAGTACTTC

clone size: few
D gene: .
V gene: TRBV29-1
J gene: TRBJ2-1
CDR3 protein: CSVEDGRRSSNEQFF
CDR3 DNA: TGCAGCGTTGAAGATGGGCGCAGGTCGAGCAATGAGCAGTTCTTC

clone size: many
D gene: .
V gene: TRBV20-1
J gene: TRBJ1-2
CDR3 protein: CSARDGADYGYTF
CDR3 DNA: TGCAGTGCTAGAGATGGTGCAGACTATGGCTACACCTTC

clone size: few
D gene: TRBD1
V gene: TRBV7-2
J gene: TRBJ1-4
CDR3 protein: CASSLTGRTGYNEKLFF
CDR3 DNA: TGTGCCAGCAGCTTAACAGGCAGGACAGGTTATAATGAAAAACTGTTTTTT

clone size: .
D gene: .
V gene: TRBV7-9
J gene: TRBJ1-6
CDR3 protein: CASSLVNSPLHF
CDR3 DNA: TGTGCCAGCAGCTTAGTTAATTCACCCCTCCACTTT